This entry lists 24 T cell receptor beta chains sequenced from one sample in a study of blood T cells in healthy people across ages. A second PCR, run for about 6 to 11 cycles, used a sample-barcoded 5' primer plus a J-beta primer mix. TCRdb called the 5' RACE reads again in MiXCR, with one record for every CDR3 protein. The sample contains under 1,000,000 distinct CDR3 sequences, about 34% of which appear only once. Source material: blood. The receptor set was obtained from a man in his late teens or twenties in good health.

As to this clonotype: With a much larger clone just one base away, this may be a read error. This chain links TRBV28 with TRBJ2-5, with TRBD1 matching 11 bases. The assigned J gene may be wrong: the sequence end matches TRBJ2-1 better. Germline V gene sequence: CDR1 MDHEN, CDR2 SYDVKM. The CDR3 contains 18 residues. CDR3 nucleotides: TGTGCCAGCAGTTTATCGTTTGGGACAGGGGGGTACCAAGAGACCCAGTTCTTC. Amino acid sequence: CASSLSFGTGGYQETQFF.

The V and J genes are TRBV20-1 and TRBJ2-7; D is undetermined. The CDR3 runs to 12 residues. The V end lost 7 bases, the J end lost 7 bases, and 17 bases lay between the germline ends. Germline V CDR1 and CDR2: DFQATT, SNEGSKA (reference sequence). CDR3 sequence: CSVRQVRNEQYF. The CDR3 DNA sequence: TGCAGTGTTAGGCAGGTACGCAATGAGCAGTACTTC.

This sequence joins TRBV7-2 and TRBJ2-4; 8 bases fit TRBD1. The CDR3 is made up of 12 amino acids. In germline, CDR1 is SGHTA, CDR2 FQGNSA. J lost 8 bases, V lost 10 bases, and 7 bases had no gene match. The CDR3 region has the DNA TGTGCCACCCAGGGGGCTGGGGACATTCAGTACTTC. This sequence encodes CATQGAGDIQYF.

The J gene is TRBJ2-1, the V gene TRBV5-1, with D perhaps assigned TRBD1 or TRBD2 (6 bases each). Germline V gene sequence: CDR1 SGHRS, CDR2 YFSETQ. V was cut by 4 bases and J by 3 bases, with 20 bases left in between. CDR3 length: 17 residues. Here the CDR3 DNA reads TGCGCCAGCAGCGCATTAAGGGGGGACTTGATCTACAATGAGCAGTTCTTC. Its protein is CASSALRGDLIYNEQFF.

V is TRBV5-1 and J is TRBJ1-2; no reliable D call. Germline V gene sequence: CDR1 SGHRS, CDR2 YFSETQ. V dropped 2 bases and J dropped 5 bases, with 13 bases sitting between them. The CDR3 totals 14 residues. The CDR3 coding sequence is TGCGCCAGCAGCTTTGCCGATTCCTATTATGGCTACACCTTC. Its translation is CASSFADSYYGYTF.

In its sample, this clonotype was seen many times. This chain uses TRBV20-1 with TRBJ2-1; TRBD1 is a possible D gene (5 bases). The CDR3 covers 14 residues. Germline-derived CDR1 and CDR2 are DFQATT and SNEGSKA (reference sequence). V lost 1 base to trimming and J lost 6 bases, with 13 bases between them. CDR3 sequence reads: CSARGLTVLNEQFF. As DNA, the CDR3 is TGCAGTGCTAGAGGGTTGACAGTTCTCAATGAGCAGTTCTTC.

This clonotype was counted at least ten times. The chain has TRBV29-1 and TRBJ1-4; 8 nucleotides agree with TRBD1. In germline, CDR1 is SQVTM, CDR2 ANQGSEA. V lost 2 bases and J lost 5; bases outside the gene matches: 4. This CDR3 is 14 amino acids long. The CDR3 DNA reads TGCAGCGTTGAACTTACAGGGGGGAATGAAAAACTGTTTTTT. This encodes CSVELTGGNEKLFF.

This clonotype appeared many times. V usage is TRBV12-3 or TRBV12-4 and J usage is TRBJ2-1, with D possibly TRBD2 on 5 matching bases. The V end lost 2 bases, the J end lost 6 bases, and 17 bases lay between the germline ends. This CDR3 is built from 16 residues. CDR3 loop: CASSLIGRRRSNEQFF. The DNA of the CDR3 is TGTGCCAGCAGTTTAATCGGCAGGAGGAGGTCCAATGAGCAGTTCTTC.

This rearrangement joins TRBV6-2 or TRBV6-3 to TRBJ2-7; 8 bases are a match to TRBD1. The CDR3 spans 14 residues. V dropped 5 bases and J dropped 5; count of bases not matched to a gene: 8. Germline assignment: CDR1 MNHEY and CDR2 SVGEGT. CDR3 residues: CASSPRGQGNEQYF. The CDR3 DNA reads as TGTGCCAGCAGTCCACGTGGACAGGGTAACGAGCAGTACTTC.

The rearrangement joins TRBV3-1 to TRBJ1-6, with 10 bases lining up with TRBD1. J gave up 8 bases and V 2 bases, and 9 bases lay outside the gene matches. The CDR3 sequence is 17 residues long. The V gene's germline CDR1 is LGHDT and CDR2 YNNKEL (reference sequence). The CDR3 nucleotides are TGTGCCAGCAGCCAAACGGGCTACGGACAGGGGGATTCACCCCTCCACTTT. This codes for CASSQTGYGQGDSPLHF.

This clonotype has ten or more counts. The CDR3 bases are TGTGCCACCAGCCAGGGACAAGACTATGGCTACACCTTC. Protein: CATSQGQDYGYTF. The V gene is TRBV24-1, the J gene TRBJ1-2; maybe TRBD1 (6 bases). The CDR3 length is 13 residues. The germline V gene encodes CDR1 KGHDR and CDR2 SFDVKD. With 7 bases removed from V and 3 bases from J, the gap between germline ends came to 11 bases.

The chain employs TRBV7-8 and TRBJ2-3, with 8 positions matching TRBD1. Germline values: CDR1 SGHVS, CDR2 FQNEAQ. The CDR3 extends over 15 amino acids. V dropped 5 bases and J dropped 5; count of bases not matched to a gene: 9. The CDR3 region is CASSPHRGRGDTQYF. The CDR3 DNA follows: TGTGCCAGCAGCCCCCACAGGGGGAGAGGAGATACGCAGTATTTT.

This clonotype turned up a few times. The J gene is TRBJ1-1, the V gene TRBV7-9, with D tentatively TRBD1 (5 bases). Germline values: CDR1 SEHNR, CDR2 FQNEAQ (reference sequence). This CDR3 has 13 residues. V lost 1 base, J lost 10 bases, and 13 bases lay in between. In DNA form, the CDR3 reads TGTGCCAGCAGCTTAGACCCCCGCAGGGTAGCTTTCTTT. Protein product: CASSLDPRRVAFF.

This chain joins TRBV4-2 and TRBJ2-2; D gene uncertain. Germline loops: CDR1 LGHNA, CDR2 YNFKEQ. V was cut by 4 bases and J by 0 bases, with 9 bases left in between. The CDR3 covers 15 residues. The CDR3 DNA reads as TGTGCCAGCAGCCTAGACGATGCGAACACCGGGGAGCTGTTTTTT. Its translation is CASSLDDANTGELFF.

Comment on this clonotype: A read error may produce the germline difference seen at one junction end. V and J are TRBV12-3 or TRBV12-4 and TRBJ1-6; D gene ambiguous. CDR3 length equals 13 residues. Here the CDR3 DNA reads TGTGTCAGCAGTTCAGGTTTAGGTTCACCCCTCCACTTT. Its protein is CVSSSGLGSPLHF.

In this sample, this clonotype turned up a few times. This chain joins TRBV12-3 or TRBV12-4 and TRBJ1-2; D is possibly TRBD1 (5 bases). V lost 6 bases, J lost 8 bases, and 16 bases lay in between. The CDR3 consists of 13 residues. DNA for the CDR3: TGTGCCAGCAGAACAACCGGGACTCCCGGCTACACCTTC. It translates to CASRTTGTPGYTF.

In this sample, this clonotype turned up once. A junction boundary mismatches the germline segment, possibly from a read error. This chain connects TRBV20-1 to TRBJ2-1; D unclear. Per the germline V gene, CDR1 is DFQATT and CDR2 is SNEGSKA (reference sequence). This CDR3 comprises 9 residues. CDR3 nucleotides: TGTAGTGCCGTGAGGGAGCAGTTCTTC. Its protein is CSAVREQFF.

As regards this clonotype: This may stem from a read error, because a much larger clone lies one nucleotide away. The rearrangement uses TRBV5-1 and TRBJ2-3, with D possibly matching TRBD2 (5 bases). Germline values: CDR1 SGHRS, CDR2 YFSETQ. V gave up 2 bases and J gave up 5 bases, with 12 bases separating them. This CDR3 contains 14 residues. CDR3 sequence reads: CASSFGVSIDTQYF. CDR3 DNA sequence: TGCGCCAGCAGCTTCGGGGTCTCAATAGATACGCAGTATTTT.

In its sample, this clonotype was seen many times. V usage is TRBV12-3 or TRBV12-4 and J usage is TRBJ1-2; the D gene is possibly TRBD1 (5 bases). This CDR3 contains 12 residues. The CDR3 DNA follows: TGTGCTCTACGATGGGGGAAAGGTGGCTACACCTTC. It specifies CALRWGKGGYTF.

On this clonotype itself: A read error may account for a junction end that differs from germline. The chain has TRBV9 and TRBJ2-4, with a weak D call TRBD1 (6 bases). The J call could be wrong; TRBJ2-7 is a better fit for the DNA end. The CDR3 contains 15 residues. Per germline, CDR1 SGDLS and CDR2 YYNGEE. CDR3 in amino acids: CDSSVGDTPVNEQYF. CDR3 sequence (DNA): TGTGACAGCAGCGTAGGGGACACCCCTGTGAACGAGCAGTACTTC.

At least ten counts were recorded for this clonotype. The chain recombines TRBV5-1 with TRBJ2-7; 9 positions match TRBD1. This CDR3 comprises 15 residues. CDR1 is SGHRS and CDR2 is YFSETQ in the germline V gene. V shed 7 bases, J shed 5 bases, and the junction held 13 bases outside the gene matches. The CDR3 DNA follows: TGCGCCAGCTACTCGTTACCGGGACAGGGAGACGAGCAGTACTTC. It is translated as CASYSLPGQGDEQYF.

The chain employs TRBV3-1 and TRBJ2-1; D possibly corresponds to TRBD2 (6 bases). The length of the CDR3 is 13 residues. Germline CDR1 and CDR2: LGHDT and YNNKEL (reference sequence). V was clipped by 3 bases and J by 5 bases, with 8 bases between them. CDR3 region: CASSHGGNNEQFF. The DNA of the CDR3 is TGTGCCAGCAGCCACGGGGGAAACAATGAGCAGTTCTTC.

This clonotype was found many times. The rearrangement uses TRBV20-1 and TRBJ1-5, with 8 bases that match TRBD1. The V gene end was trimmed by 3 bases and the J gene end by 2 bases; junction bases not matched to a gene: 6. The length of the CDR3 is 15 residues. CDR1 and CDR2 from the germline V gene are DFQATT and SNEGSKA (reference sequence). CDR3 in DNA: TGCAGTGCTAGTAATCCGGGACAGGGCAATCAGCCCCAGCATTTT. Protein sequence: CSASNPGQGNQPQHF.

The chain has TRBV9 and TRBJ2-1, with D maybe TRBD1 (6 bases). The CDR3 runs 16 residues. With 1 base removed from V and 4 bases from J, the gap between germline ends came to 15 bases. Germline CDR1 SGDLS, CDR2 YYNGEE. Here the CDR3 reads CASSVKVAGAYNEQFF. CDR3 coding DNA: TGTGCCAGCAGCGTAAAAGTGGCAGGGGCTTACAATGAGCAGTTCTTC.